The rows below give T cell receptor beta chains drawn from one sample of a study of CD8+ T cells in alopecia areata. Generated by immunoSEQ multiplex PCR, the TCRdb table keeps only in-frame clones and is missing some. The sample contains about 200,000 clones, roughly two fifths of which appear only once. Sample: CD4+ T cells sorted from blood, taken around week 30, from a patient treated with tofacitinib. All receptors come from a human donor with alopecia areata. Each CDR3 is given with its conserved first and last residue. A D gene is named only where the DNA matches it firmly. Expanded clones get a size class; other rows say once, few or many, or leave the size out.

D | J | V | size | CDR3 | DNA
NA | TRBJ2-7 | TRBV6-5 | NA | CASSSSRDRTYEQYF | TGTGCCAGCAGTTCATCCCGGGACCGGACCTACGAGCAGTACTTC
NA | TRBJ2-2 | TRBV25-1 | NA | CASSPPVGNTGELFF | TGTGCCAGCAGTCCCCCGGTGGGGAACACCGGGGAGCTGTTTTTT
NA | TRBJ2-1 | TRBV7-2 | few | CASLGFNEQFF | TGTGCCAGCCTCGGGTTTAATGAGCAGTTCTTC
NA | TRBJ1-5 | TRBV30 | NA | CAWRQQGNQPQHF | TGTGCCTGGAGACAACAGGGCAATCAGCCCCAGCATTTT
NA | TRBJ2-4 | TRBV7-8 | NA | CASSLEAGRAKNIQYF | TGTGCCAGCAGCTTAGAGGCGGGTAGAGCCAAAAACATTCAGTACTTC
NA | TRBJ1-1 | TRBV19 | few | CASRDRNTEAFF | TGTGCCAGTAGGGACAGGAACACTGAAGCTTTCTTT
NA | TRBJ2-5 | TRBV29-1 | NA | CSARRTTETQYF | TGCAGCGCCCGAAGGACTACAGAGACCCAGTACTTC
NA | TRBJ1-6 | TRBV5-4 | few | CASSLSKQLDSPLHF | TGTGCCAGCAGCTTGTCGAAGCAGCTGGATTCACCCCTCCACTTT
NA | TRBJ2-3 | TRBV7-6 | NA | CASSLGYTQYF | TGTGCCAGCAGCTTAGGATATACGCAGTATTTT
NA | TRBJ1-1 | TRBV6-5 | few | CASSYSGLSEAFF | TGTGCCAGCAGTTACTCCGGTCTATCTGAAGCTTTCTTT
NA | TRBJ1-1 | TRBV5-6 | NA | CASSLGQEAFF | TGTGCCAGCAGCTTGGGACAGGAAGCTTTCTTT
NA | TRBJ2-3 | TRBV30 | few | CAWSVLAEPTDTQYF | TGTGCCTGGAGTGTACTTGCGGAGCCCACAGATACGCAGTATTTT
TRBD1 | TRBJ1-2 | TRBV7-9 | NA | CASSSPDRANYGYTF | TGTGCCAGCAGCTCGCCGGACAGGGCTAACTATGGCTACACCTTC
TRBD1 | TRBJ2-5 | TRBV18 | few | CASLPPGQGRETQYF | TGTGCCAGCTTACCTCCGGGACAGGGGAGAGAGACCCAGTACTTC
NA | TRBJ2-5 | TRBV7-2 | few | CASSLAGLPLQETQYF | TGTGCCAGCAGCTTAGCGGGACTCCCGCTTCAAGAGACCCAGTACTTC
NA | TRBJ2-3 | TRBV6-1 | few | CASSEGWGKTDTQYF | TGTGCCAGCAGTGAAGGGTGGGGGAAGACAGATACGCAGTATTTT
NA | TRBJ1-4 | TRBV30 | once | CAWSVGQTNEKLFF | TGTGCCTGGAGTGTTGGACAGACGAATGAAAAACTGTTTTTT
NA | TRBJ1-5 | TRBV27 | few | CASSSQGPNQPQHF | TGTGCCAGCAGTTCTCAGGGTCCCAATCAGCCCCAGCATTTT
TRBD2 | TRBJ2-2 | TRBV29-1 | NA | CSVQRGGGPSNTGELFF | TGCAGCGTTCAGCGAGGCGGGGGGCCTTCGAACACCGGGGAGCTGTTTTTT
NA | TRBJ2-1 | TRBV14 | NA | CASSPGRSLPPFF | TGTGCCAGCAGCCCAGGACGCTCTCTCCCTCCGTTCTTC
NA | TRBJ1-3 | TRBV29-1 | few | CSVTPQAGGNTIYF | TGCAGCGTCACTCCTCAAGCCGGGGGAAACACCATATATTTT
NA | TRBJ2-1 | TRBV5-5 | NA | CASSFADEQFF | TGTGCCAGCAGCTTCGCGGATGAGCAGTTCTTC
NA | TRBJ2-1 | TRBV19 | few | CASSIDPRKIADYNEQFF | TGTGCCAGTAGTATAGATCCTCGGAAGATAGCGGACTACAATGAGCAGTTCTTC
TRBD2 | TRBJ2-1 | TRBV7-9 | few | CASSSSAGNSYNEQFF | TGTGCCAGCAGCTCCTCAGCGGGGAACTCCTACAATGAGCAGTTCTTC
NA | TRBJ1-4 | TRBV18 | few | CASSNHPQTNEKLFF | TGTGCCAGCTCCAACCACCCCCAGACGAATGAAAAACTGTTTTTT
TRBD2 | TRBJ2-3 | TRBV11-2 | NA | CASSSPSLAGRADTQYF | TGTGCCAGCAGCTCACCATCCTTAGCGGGGAGGGCAGATACGCAGTATTTT
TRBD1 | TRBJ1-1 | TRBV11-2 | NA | CASSKEGAFAEAFF | TGTGCCAGCAGCAAAGAGGGGGCTTTCGCTGAAGCTTTCTTT
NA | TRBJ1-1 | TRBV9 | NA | CASSASGLRANTEAFF | TGTGCCAGCAGCGCCTCAGGGTTACGAGCGAACACTGAAGCTTTCTTT
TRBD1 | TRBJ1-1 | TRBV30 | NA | CAWNTQDRGHTEAFF | TGTGCCTGGAACACACAGGACAGGGGTCACACTGAAGCTTTCTTT
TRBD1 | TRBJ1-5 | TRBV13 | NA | CASSRDRGTYQPQHF | TGTGCCAGCAGCCGGGACAGGGGCACTTATCAGCCCCAGCATTTT
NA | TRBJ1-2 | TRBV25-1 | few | CASQDTFGLDGYTF | TGTGCCAGCCAAGATACGTTCGGCTTGGATGGCTACACCTTC
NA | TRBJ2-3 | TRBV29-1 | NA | CSVMLTGSPTDTQYF | TGCAGCGTCATGCTAACAGGGTCCCCCACAGATACGCAGTATTTT
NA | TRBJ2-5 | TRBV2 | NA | CASRLGGETQYF | TGTGCCAGCAGACTCGGGGGAGAGACCCAGTACTTC
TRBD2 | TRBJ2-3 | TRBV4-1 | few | CASSQDTTSGRADTQYF | TGCGCCAGCAGCCAAGATACGACTAGCGGGAGGGCAGATACGCAGTATTTT
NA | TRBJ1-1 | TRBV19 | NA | CASSRRGLGTEAFF | TGTGCCAGTAGTCGGAGAGGCCTCGGGACTGAAGCTTTCTTT